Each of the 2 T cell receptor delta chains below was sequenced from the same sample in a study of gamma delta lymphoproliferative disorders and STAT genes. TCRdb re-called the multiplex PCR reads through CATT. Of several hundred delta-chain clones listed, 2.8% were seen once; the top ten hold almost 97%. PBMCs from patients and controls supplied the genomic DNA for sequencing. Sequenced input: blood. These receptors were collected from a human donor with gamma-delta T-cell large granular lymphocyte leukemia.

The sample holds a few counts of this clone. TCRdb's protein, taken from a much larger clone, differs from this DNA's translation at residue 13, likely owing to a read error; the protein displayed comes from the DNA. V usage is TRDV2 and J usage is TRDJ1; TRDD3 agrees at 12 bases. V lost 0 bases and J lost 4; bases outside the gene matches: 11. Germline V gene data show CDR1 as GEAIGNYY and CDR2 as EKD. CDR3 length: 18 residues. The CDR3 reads CACDTVGLGDTIIDKLIF. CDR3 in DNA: TGTGCCTGTGACACCGTCGGGCTGGGGGATACGATCATCGATAAACTCATCTTT.

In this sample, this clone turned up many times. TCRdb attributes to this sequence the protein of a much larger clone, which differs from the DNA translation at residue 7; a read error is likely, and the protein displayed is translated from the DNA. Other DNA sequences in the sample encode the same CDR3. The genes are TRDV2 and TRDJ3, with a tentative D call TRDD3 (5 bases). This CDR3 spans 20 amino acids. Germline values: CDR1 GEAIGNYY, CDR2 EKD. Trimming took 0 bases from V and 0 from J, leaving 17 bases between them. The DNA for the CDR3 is TGTGCCTGTGACACCTCCCGGGGACACCCTCTCTCCTGGGACACCCGACAGATGTTTTTC. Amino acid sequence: CACDTSRGHPLSWDTRQMFF.